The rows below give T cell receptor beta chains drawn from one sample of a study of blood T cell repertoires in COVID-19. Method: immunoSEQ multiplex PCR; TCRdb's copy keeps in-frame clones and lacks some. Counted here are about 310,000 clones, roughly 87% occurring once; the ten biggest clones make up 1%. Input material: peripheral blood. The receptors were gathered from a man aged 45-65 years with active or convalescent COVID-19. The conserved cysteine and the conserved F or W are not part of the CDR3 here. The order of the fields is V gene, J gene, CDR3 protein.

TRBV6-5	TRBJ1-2	ASSYGGDGGGYT
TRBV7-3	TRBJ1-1	ASSVGGTEAF
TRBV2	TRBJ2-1	ASRPSSGYNEQF
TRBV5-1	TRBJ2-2	ASSPGQSVTGELF
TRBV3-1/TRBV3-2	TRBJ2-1	ASSQGWGGGASYNEQF
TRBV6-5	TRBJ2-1	ASSLGLAMNEQF
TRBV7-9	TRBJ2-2	ASSPPGTNTGELF
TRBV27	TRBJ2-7	ASASTSGGAGYEQY
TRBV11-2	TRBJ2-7	ASSLGGTSGYEQY
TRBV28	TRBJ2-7	ASSRGDTYEQY
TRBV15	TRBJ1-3	ATSRRQGRGNTIY
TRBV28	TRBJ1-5	ASSFSRAGQPQH
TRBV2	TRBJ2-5	ASSSERGETQY
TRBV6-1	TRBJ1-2	ASSETGDYGYT
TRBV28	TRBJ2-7	ASSFRRGGTASYEQY
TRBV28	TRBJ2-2	ASSPGDSSAGELF
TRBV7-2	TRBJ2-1	ASSLGARNGNEQF
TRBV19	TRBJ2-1	ASRRTGIANEQF
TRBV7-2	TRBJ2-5	ASSRDSSGETQY
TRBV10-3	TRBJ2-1	AISEGGRLATHEQF
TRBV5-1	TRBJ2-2	ASSLLGAENTGELF
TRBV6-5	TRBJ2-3	ASSPRTGADTQY
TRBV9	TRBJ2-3	ASSVAGGASTDTQY
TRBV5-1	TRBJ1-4	ASSLGGARATNEKLF
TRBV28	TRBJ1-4	ASRGQGNEKLF
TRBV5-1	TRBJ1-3	ASSLDPTGVGNTIY
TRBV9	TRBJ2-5	ASSATSQETQY